The rows below give T cell receptor beta chains drawn from one sample of a study of identical twins. TCRdb independently ran MiXCR on the 5' RACE reads; one entry per CDR3 protein. This sample carries a few hundred thousand distinct CDR3 sequences, about a fifth of them seen once, and the ten largest clones take more than 10%. Sequencing was done on a sample of naive T cells sorted from blood. The receptors originated from a man aged 45 to 65 in good health. Both conserved end residues are part of each CDR3. The D gene is left open where the match is weak. For some rows the clone size is stated as once, few or many, or as a class when expanded; others skip it.

j_gene | len | v_gene | d_gene | abundance | CDR3aa | CDR3nt
TRBJ1-1 | 13 | TRBV20-1 | - | many | CSARGQVNTEAFF | TGCAGTGCTAGAGGGCAGGTGAACACTGAAGCTTTCTTT
TRBJ1-4 | 15 | TRBV5-1 | - | - | CASSLKGTTNEKLFF | TGCGCCAGCAGCTTGAAGGGGACAACTAATGAAAAACTGTTTTTT
TRBJ2-1 | 11 | TRBV28 | - | many | CAHEGGNEQFF | TGTGCTCATGAGGGGGGCAATGAGCAGTTCTTC
TRBJ1-5 | 18 | TRBV5-5 | - | - | CASSFYIGLGNSNQPQHF | TGTGCCAGCAGCTTTTATATTGGGTTGGGTAATAGCAATCAGCCCCAGCATTTT
TRBJ1-4 | 15 | TRBV7-9 | - | many | CASSLPTGLDEKLFF | TGTGCCAGCAGCTTACCGACAGGACTGGATGAAAAACTGTTTTTT
TRBJ2-7 | 14 | TRBV11-2 | - | many | CASSSRGGLYEQYF | TGTGCCAGCAGCTCCCGGGGCGGCTTATACGAGCAGTACTTC
TRBJ2-1 | 17 | TRBV5-1 | TRBD2 | few | CASSGAGGPAPNNEQFF | TGCGCCAGCAGCGGGGCGGGGGGCCCAGCCCCTAACAATGAGCAGTTCTTC
TRBJ2-7 | 15 | TRBV7-9 | - | many | CASSLSRESSYEQYF | TGTGCCAGCAGCTTAAGCCGGGAGAGTAGCTACGAGCAGTACTTC
TRBJ2-7 | 18 | TRBV15 | TRBD2 | few | CATSRVPKQRGFGYEQYF | TGTGCCACCAGCAGAGTACCCAAACAGCGGGGTTTCGGGTACGAGCAGTACTTC
TRBJ2-1 | 15 | TRBV7-2 | - | many | CASSRDRSSYNEQFF | TGTGCCAGCAGCCGGGACCGCAGCTCCTACAATGAGCAGTTCTTC
TRBJ2-3 | 15 | TRBV6-1 | - | few | CASSPRLVSTDTQYF | TGTGCCAGCAGTCCCCGACTAGTTAGCACAGATACGCAGTATTTT
TRBJ1-5 | 14 | TRBV29-1 | - | - | CSVSWGRSGQPQHF | TGCAGCGTTTCCTGGGGGCGCTCAGGTCAGCCCCAGCATTTT
TRBJ1-5 | 19 | TRBV12-3/TRBV12-4 | TRBD1 | - | CASSFGTGGEWDSNQPQHF | TGTGCCAGCAGTTTTGGGACAGGGGGCGAGTGGGATAGCAATCAGCCCCAGCATTTT
TRBJ2-7 | 14 | TRBV6-2/TRBV6-3 | TRBD1 | many | CASNTGTGADEQYF | TGTGCCAGCAATACCGGGACAGGGGCCGACGAGCAGTACTTC
TRBJ2-7 | 14 | TRBV3-1 | - | few | CASSQEGGNYEQYF | TGTGCCAGCAGCCAAGAGGGAGGAAACTACGAGCAGTACTTC
TRBJ2-7 | 15 | TRBV5-1 | TRBD1 | few | CASSLAFDRVYEQYF | TGCGCCAGCAGCTTGGCCTTCGACAGGGTGTACGAGCAGTACTTC
TRBJ2-7 | 18 | TRBV20-1 | TRBD1 | - | CSASGQGDFLSRSYEQYF | TGCAGTGCTAGTGGACAGGGGGATTTTCTTAGCCGGTCGTACGAGCAGTACTTC
TRBJ2-1 | 14 | TRBV24-1 | - | few | CATSESLGGYEQFF | TGTGCCACCAGTGAGTCCCTTGGGGGTTATGAGCAGTTCTTC
TRBJ2-5 | 16 | TRBV7-3 | - | many | CASSLRGTIRGETQYF | TGTGCCAGCAGCTTAAGGGGGACAATCCGGGGAGAGACCCAGTACTTC
TRBJ1-6 | 14 | TRBV7-9 | - | few | CASSLEGGRSPLHF | TGTGCCAGCAGCTTAGAGGGAGGAAGATCACCCCTCCACTTT
TRBJ2-2 | 17 | TRBV20-1 | TRBD2 | many | CSAKRLAGGNFGGELFF | TGCAGTGCTAAACGTCTAGCGGGAGGGAATTTCGGCGGGGAGCTGTTTTTT
TRBJ2-5 | 15 | TRBV19 | TRBD1 | many | CASSSMGQVKETQYF | TGTGCCAGTAGTTCAATGGGACAGGTGAAAGAGACCCAGTACTTC
TRBJ2-5 | 14 | TRBV5-6 | - | many | CASSLRRDQETQYF | TGTGCCAGCAGCTTGAGACGGGATCAAGAGACCCAGTACTTC
TRBJ2-3 | 12 | TRBV6-5 | - | - | CASSAEADTQYF | TGTGCCAGCAGTGCTGAGGCAGATACGCAGTATTTT